This is a list of T cell receptor beta chains from one sample in a study of blood T cell repertoires in COVID-19. The method was immunoSEQ multiplex PCR; TCRdb's version includes in-frame clones alone and lacks a portion of them. The sample consists of roughly 100,000 clones, roughly nine tenths of them appearing once. The sequencing input was peripheral blood. The receptors here all came from a man aged 50 to 59 with active COVID-19. The CDR3 runs from the conserved cysteine through the conserved F or W. The D gene is left open where the match is weak. The size field is filled for only some rows; it gives once, few, many or a size class.

TRBJ1-1 NA TRBV7-3 NA CASSFEELNTEAFF TGTGCCAGCAGCTTCGAGGAATTAAACACTGAAGCTTTCTTT
TRBJ2-7 TRBD1 TRBV5-1 NA CASSLEGQGVSEQYF TGCGCCAGCAGCTTGGAGGGACAGGGTGTGTCCGAGCAGTACTTC
TRBJ2-5 NA TRBV6-1 NA CASSEARRIQETQYF TGTGCCAGCAGTGAAGCAAGGCGGATCCAAGAGACCCAGTACTTC
TRBJ2-3 TRBD1 TRBV4-1 NA CASSPTGTGLGVADTQYF TGCGCCAGCAGCCCAACCGGGACAGGCCTAGGTGTGGCAGATACGCAGTATTTT
TRBJ1-5 NA TRBV28 once CASSFSQGLAQHF TGTGCCAGCAGTTTCTCGCAGGGTTTAGCCCAGCATTTT
TRBJ2-5 NA TRBV11-2 NA CASSLNPGGQETQYF TGTGCCAGCAGCTTAAACCCGGGCGGGCAAGAGACCCAGTACTTC
TRBJ1-2 NA TRBV19 NA CASSTSGSRLGYTF TGTGCCAGTAGTACCTCCGGGAGCCGGTTGGGGTACACCTTC
TRBJ2-1 TRBD2 TRBV27 NA CASSLSGGGAKYEQFF TGTGCCAGCAGTTTATCAGGCGGGGGGGCCAAATATGAGCAGTTCTTC
TRBJ1-2 TRBD1 TRBV6-5 NA CASKNSGTGGGNTF TGTGCCAGCAAAAACTCCGGGACAGGGGGCGGCAACACCTTC
TRBJ2-5 TRBD2 TRBV5-1 once CASSLNGGAGETQYF TGCGCCAGCAGCTTGAACGGGGGGGCCGGTGAGACCCAGTACTTC
TRBJ2-2 TRBD1 TRBV3-1/TRBV3-2 NA CASSQYQGGPNTGELFF TGTGCCAGCAGCCAATATCAAGGGGGCCCTAACACCGGGGAGCTGTTTTTT
TRBJ2-2 TRBD2 TRBV2 NA CASSGPAGGLKTGELFF TGTGCCAGCAGTGGGCCAGCGGGGGGGCTTAAGACCGGGGAGCTGTTTTTT
TRBJ2-2 TRBD2 TRBV5-1 few CASRPSGGRSNTGELFF TGCGCCAGCAGACCTAGCGGGGGGCGATCGAACACCGGGGAGCTGTTTTTT
TRBJ2-2 TRBD2 TRBV2 NA CASSDSSGGGTGELFF TGTGCCAGCAGTGATAGCAGCGGGGGGGGCACCGGGGAGCTGTTTTTT
TRBJ2-7 NA TRBV7-9 NA CASSLPSWTIYEQYF TGTGCCAGCAGCCTCCCCTCGTGGACTATCTACGAGCAGTACTTC
TRBJ2-5 TRBD1 TRBV18 NA CASSPRRDRETSDKDHRETQYF TGTGCCAGCTCACCACGTCGGGACAGGGAGACCTCAGACAAGGACCATAGGGAGACCCAGTACTTC
TRBJ1-6 NA TRBV5-1 few CASSRDSNSPLHF TGCGCCAGCAGCAGAGACTCCAATTCACCCCTCCACTTT
TRBJ2-2 TRBD2 TRBV10-3 NA CAITGAGGGAGELFF TGTGCCATCACTGGGGCGGGGGGCGGGGCCGGGGAGCTGTTTTTT
TRBJ2-5 NA TRBV29-1 NA CSVSPGGRETQYF TGCAGCGTTTCCCCCGGGGGTAGAGAGACCCAGTACTTC
TRBJ1-1 TRBD1 TRBV25-1 once CASSDRQGVITEAFF TGTGCCAGCAGTGATCGACAGGGAGTAATCACTGAAGCTTTCTTT
TRBJ2-1 NA TRBV4-2 NA CASSHHRDSQVDEQFF TGTGCCAGCAGCCACCACCGGGACTCCCAGGTCGATGAGCAGTTCTTC
TRBJ2-1 TRBD2 TRBV5-1 NA CASSLAAGTSGGKDEQFF TGCGCCAGCAGCTTGGCAGCAGGGACTAGCGGGGGGAAGGATGAGCAGTTCTTC
TRBJ2-3 NA TRBV5-8 NA CASSLRSTDTQYF TGTGCCAGCAGCTTGCGGAGCACAGATACGCAGTATTTT
TRBJ1-6 NA TRBV6-4 NA CASSEEQGNSPLHF TGTGCCAGCAGTGAAGAACAGGGTAATTCACCCCTCCACTTT
TRBJ2-5 NA TRBV5-1 NA CASSVTGQETQYF TGCGCCAGCAGCGTTACAGGACAAGAGACCCAGTACTTC
TRBJ2-3 NA TRBV27 NA CASSTSQGTGTDTQYF TGTGCCAGCAGCACCTCTCAGGGGACGGGCACAGATACGCAGTATTTT
TRBJ2-7 TRBD2 TRBV5-4 NA CASNLGGGGPFPSSYEQYF TGTGCCAGCAACCTTGGTGGCGGGGGGCCCTTCCCGAGCTCCTACGAGCAGTACTTC
TRBJ2-5 TRBD1 TRBV5-1 NA CASSLERMTGGETQYF TGCGCCAGCAGCTTGGAACGGATGACAGGGGGAGAGACCCAGTACTTC
TRBJ1-1 NA TRBV7-9 NA CASSPIGLFGAFF TGTGCCAGCAGCCCAATTGGTCTTTTCGGGGCTTTCTTT
TRBJ2-5 TRBD2 TRBV19 NA CASSIGPAGLQETQYF TGTGCCAGTAGTATAGGTCCAGCGGGGCTCCAAGAGACCCAGTACTTC
TRBJ2-7 TRBD2 TRBV4-2 NA CASSPPGGYEQYF TGTGCCAGCAGCCCCCCGGGGGGCTACGAGCAGTACTTC
TRBJ1-5 NA TRBV19 NA CASRTGLNQPQHF TGTGCCAGTAGGACAGGCCTAAATCAGCCCCAGCATTTT
TRBJ2-3 TRBD2 TRBV5-5 NA CASSLDTSGYTDTQYF TGTGCCAGCAGCTTGGATACTAGCGGATACACAGATACGCAGTATTTT
TRBJ2-5 NA TRBV25-1 NA CASRFLETQYF TGTGCCAGCCGGTTTTTAGAGACCCAGTACTTC
TRBJ2-2 TRBD1 TRBV4-1 once CASSLPGQGANTGELFF TGCGCCAGCAGCCTCCCGGGACAGGGGGCGAACACCGGGGAGCTGTTTTTT
TRBJ2-7 NA TRBV7-9 NA CASSLQVSYEQYF TGTGCCAGCAGCTTACAGGTCTCCTACGAGCAGTACTTC
TRBJ2-1 NA TRBV13 NA CASALGGAYYNEQFF TGTGCCAGCGCGTTAGGGGGGGCTTACTACAATGAGCAGTTCTTC
TRBJ2-2 NA TRBV7-9 few CASSLVSSGELFF TGTGCCAGCAGCTTAGTCTCTAGCGGGGAGCTGTTTTTT
TRBJ1-4 TRBD1 TRBV6-1 NA CASSGQGITTNEKLFF TGTGCCAGCAGTGGACAGGGAATCACAACTAATGAAAAACTGTTTTTT
TRBJ1-3 NA TRBV7-8 NA CASSPGNTIYF TGTGCCAGCAGCCCGGGAAACACCATATATTTT
TRBJ1-2 NA TRBV7-8 NA CASSPSGVYGYTF TGTGCCAGCAGCCCGTCGGGGGTCTATGGCTACACCTTC
TRBJ2-1 TRBD1 TRBV6-5 NA CASRRDRGYEQFF TGTGCCAGCAGAAGGGACAGAGGTTATGAGCAGTTCTTC
TRBJ1-6 NA TRBV14 NA CASSLAGPNSPLHF TGTGCCAGCAGCTTGGCAGGCCCAAATTCACCCCTCCACTTT
TRBJ1-1 NA TRBV5-1 NA CASSLRTAYTEAFF TGCGCCAGCAGCCTACGGACAGCCTACACTGAAGCTTTCTTT
TRBJ1-4 NA TRBV5-1 NA CASSLGGRATNEKLFF TGCGCCAGCAGCTTGGGGGGCAGAGCAACTAATGAAAAACTGTTTTTT
TRBJ2-1 NA TRBV14 NA CASSPRGSYNEQFF TGTGCCAGCAGCCCCCGGGGTTCCTACAATGAGCAGTTCTTC
TRBJ1-2 TRBD1 TRBV2 once CASSRGTGEGYTF TGTGCCAGCAGTAGGGGGACAGGGGAAGGCTACACCTTC
TRBJ2-7 TRBD1 TRBV10-3 NA CAISAQGESRAYEQYF TGTGCCATCAGTGCACAGGGGGAAAGTCGCGCCTACGAGCAGTACTTC
TRBJ2-7 NA TRBV4-1 NA CASSQGHSSYEQYF TGCGCCAGCAGCCAAGGACATTCCTCCTACGAGCAGTACTTC
TRBJ2-3 TRBD1 TRBV5-4 NA CASRRDSSTDTQYF TGTGCCAGCAGAAGGGACAGTTCCACAGATACGCAGTATTTT
TRBJ1-1 TRBD1 TRBV6-5 NA CASSKQGAAEAFF TGTGCCAGCAGTAAACAGGGGGCCGCTGAAGCTTTCTTT
TRBJ1-1 NA TRBV5-5 NA CASSPTRSIHEAFF TGTGCCAGCAGCCCCACGCGAAGTATCCATGAAGCTTTCTTT
TRBJ2-7 TRBD2 TRBV6-2/TRBV6-3 NA CASSYSGTSGFYEQYF TGTGCCAGCAGTTACTCGGGGACTAGCGGGTTTTACGAGCAGTACTTC
TRBJ2-1 NA TRBV5-1 few CASSGGGRFGEQFF TGCGCCAGCAGTGGCGGGGGCCGGTTCGGGGAGCAGTTCTTC
TRBJ1-6 NA TRBV6-5 NA CASSLTRDNSPLHF TGTGCCAGCAGTTTAACCAGGGATAATTCACCCCTCCACTTT
TRBJ2-7 TRBD1 TRBV6-2/TRBV6-3 NA CASSLRQGGGYEQYF TGTGCCAGCAGTTTGAGACAGGGGGGCGGCTACGAGCAGTACTTC
TRBJ2-2 NA TRBV27 NA CASSLSRGAGELFF TGTGCCAGCAGTTTATCCAGGGGTGCCGGGGAGCTGTTTTTT
TRBJ1-3 NA TRBV27 few CASSQGLPGNTIYF TGTGCCAGCAGTCAGGGGCTTCCTGGAAACACCATATATTTT
TRBJ1-1 NA TRBV19 NA CASSPLIPSGNTEAFF TGTGCCAGTAGTCCTTTAATACCCTCCGGGAACACTGAAGCTTTCTTT
TRBJ2-1 TRBD1 TRBV12-5 NA CASGPGQGIYNEQFF TGTGCTAGTGGGCCGGGACAGGGTATCTACAATGAGCAGTTCTTC